Listed below are T cell receptor beta chains from one sample, sequenced in a study of human T cells and chemical hapten exposure. TCRdb used MiXCR to reprocess the RACE reads, holding one entry per CDR3 protein. The sample shows around 380,000 distinct CDR3 sequences, roughly 5% of them seen only once. Sequenced material: whole blood, taken in connection with sensitization to the hapten diphenylcyclopropenone (DPC). The receptors stem from a woman aged 45-59 years with alopecia areata. Some clones in this sample may be carry-over from other donors' samples. The CDR3 runs from the conserved cysteine through the conserved F or W. A D gene is named only where the DNA matches it firmly.

V: TRBV7-2
length: 15
J: TRBJ2-1
D: TRBD2
CDR3: CASSLGTSGANEQFF

V: TRBV27
length: 11
J: TRBJ1-5
D: NA
CDR3: CASGGNQPQHF

V: TRBV6-5
length: 14
J: TRBJ1-1
D: NA
CDR3: CASSYRQANTEAFF

V: TRBV1
length: 18
J: TRBJ1-5
D: NA
CDR3: CTSSETQTDHYSNQPQHF

V: TRBV27
length: 13
J: TRBJ2-3
D: NA
CDR3: CASSLQGHGTQYF

V: TRBV27
length: 16
J: TRBJ2-3
D: NA
CDR3: CASKSRAGQSTDTQYF

V: TRBV10-3
length: 16
J: TRBJ1-4
D: TRBD1
CDR3: CAISVSRTGGEGKLFF

V: TRBV29-1
length: 12
J: TRBJ2-7
D: NA
CDR3: CSVAGGSYEQYF

V: TRBV12-3/TRBV12-4
length: 15
J: TRBJ1-6
D: NA
CDR3: CASSWSAGHNSPLHF

V: TRBV4-3
length: 16
J: TRBJ1-6
D: TRBD1
CDR3: CASSPQTGGRNSPLHF

V: TRBV4-2
length: 21
J: TRBJ1-3
D: TRBD1
CDR3: CASSQDKGRVHRGRSGNTIYF

V: TRBV29-1
length: 13
J: TRBJ1-2
D: TRBD1
CDR3: CSVDQGQGNGYTF

V: TRBV27
length: 15
J: TRBJ2-6
D: NA
CDR3: CASSFLQSGANVLTF

V: TRBV5-1
length: 14
J: TRBJ1-4
D: TRBD1
CDR3: CASSLASGGEKLFF

V: TRBV30
length: 13
J: TRBJ1-1
D: NA
CDR3: CAWSVLGGTEAFF

V: TRBV27
length: 14
J: TRBJ1-5
D: NA
CDR3: CASSPQLGNQPQHF